The present T cell receptor beta chain was sequenced within a study of graft-versus-host responses after intestinal transplantation. Here immunoSEQ multiplex PCR was the method, and the copy in TCRdb shows in-frame clones only, minus some. The sample consists of approximately 89,000 clones, around 90% of them appearing once. The CDR3 runs 16 residues. Germline assignment: CDR1 MNHEY and CDR2 SMNVEV (reference sequence). V shed 5 bases and J 2 bases; nucleotides not matched to a gene: 5. The sample here was PBMCs, taken roughly 450 days after intestinal transplant. The rearrangement links TRBV27 to TRBJ1-6, with 8 bases aligning to TRBD1. The sequence came from a human patient who received an intestinal transplant, so some T cells may come from the graft donor. CDR3 sequence (DNA): TGTGCCAGCAGTCCTCAGGGGGCCCCCTATAATTCACCCCTCCACTTT. Translated, it gives CASSPQGAPYNSPLHF.